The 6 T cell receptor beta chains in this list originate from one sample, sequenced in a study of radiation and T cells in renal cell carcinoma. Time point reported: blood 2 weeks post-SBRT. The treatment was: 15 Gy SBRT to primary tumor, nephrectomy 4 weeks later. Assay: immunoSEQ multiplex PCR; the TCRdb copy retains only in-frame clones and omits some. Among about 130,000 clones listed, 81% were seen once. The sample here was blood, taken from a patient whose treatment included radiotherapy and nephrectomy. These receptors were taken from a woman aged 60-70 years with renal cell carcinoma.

CDR3 region: CASSSRLAGLYEQYF. For the CDR3, the DNA is TGTGCCAGCAGCTCCCGTCTAGCGGGGCTTTACGAGCAGTACTTC. The chain joins TRBV13 to TRBJ2-7; 9 bases match TRBD2. Per the germline V gene, CDR1 is PRHDT and CDR2 is FYEKMQ (reference sequence). Trimming took 4 bases from V and 4 from J; bases not matched to a gene: 8. The CDR3 is made up of 15 amino acids.

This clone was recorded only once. CDR3 in DNA: TGTGCCAGCAGTCCTAGACCCATCAACTATGGCTACACCTTC. Amino acids: CASSPRPINYGYTF. The chain carries TRBV27 and TRBJ1-2; D is uncertain. The CDR3 loop spans 14 amino acids. The germline gives CDR1 MNHEY, CDR2 SMNVEV (reference sequence). Trimming pared 5 bases from V and 2 bases from J, leaving 12 bases between.

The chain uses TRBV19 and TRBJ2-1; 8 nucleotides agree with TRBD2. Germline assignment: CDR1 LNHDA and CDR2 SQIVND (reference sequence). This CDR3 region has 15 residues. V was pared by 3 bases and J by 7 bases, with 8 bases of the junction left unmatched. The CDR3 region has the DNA TGTGCCAGTAGTATTCCGGGGGGGAACATGAATGAGCAGTTCTTC. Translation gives CASSIPGGNMNEQFF.

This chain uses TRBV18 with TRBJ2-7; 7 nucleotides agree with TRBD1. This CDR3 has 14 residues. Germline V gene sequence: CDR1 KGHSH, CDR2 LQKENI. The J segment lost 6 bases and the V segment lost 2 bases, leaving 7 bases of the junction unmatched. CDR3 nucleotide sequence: TGTGCCAGCTCACCAAACGGTTCAGGGGGCGAGCAGTACTTC. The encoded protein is CASSPNGSGGEQYF.

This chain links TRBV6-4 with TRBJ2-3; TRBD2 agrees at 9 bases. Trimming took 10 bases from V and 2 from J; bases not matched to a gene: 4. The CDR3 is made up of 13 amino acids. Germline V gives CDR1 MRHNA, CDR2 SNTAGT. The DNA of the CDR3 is TGTGCCACTCGGACTAGCGACACAGATACGCAGTATTTT. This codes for CATRTSDTDTQYF.

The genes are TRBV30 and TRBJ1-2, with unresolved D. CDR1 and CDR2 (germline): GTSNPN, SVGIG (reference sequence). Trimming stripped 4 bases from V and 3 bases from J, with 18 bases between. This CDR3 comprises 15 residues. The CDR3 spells CAWTFGSTLDYGYTF. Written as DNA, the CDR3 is TGTGCCTGGACCTTTGGGAGCACTTTGGACTATGGCTACACCTTC.